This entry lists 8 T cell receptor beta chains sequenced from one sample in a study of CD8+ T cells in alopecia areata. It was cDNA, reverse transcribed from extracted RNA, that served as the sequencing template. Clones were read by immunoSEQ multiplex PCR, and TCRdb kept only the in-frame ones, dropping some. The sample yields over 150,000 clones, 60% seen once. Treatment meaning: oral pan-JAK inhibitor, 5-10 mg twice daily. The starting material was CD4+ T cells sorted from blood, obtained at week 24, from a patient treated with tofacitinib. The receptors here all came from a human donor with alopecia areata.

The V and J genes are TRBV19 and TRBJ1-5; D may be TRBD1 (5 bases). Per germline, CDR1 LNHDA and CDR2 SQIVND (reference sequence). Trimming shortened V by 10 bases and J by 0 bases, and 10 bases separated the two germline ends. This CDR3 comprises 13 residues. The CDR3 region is CATNTGSNQPQHF. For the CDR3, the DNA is TGTGCCACCAACACAGGTAGCAATCAGCCCCAGCATTTT. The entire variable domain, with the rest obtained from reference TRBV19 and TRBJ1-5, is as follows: DGGITQSPKYLFRKEGQNVTLSCEQNLNHDAMYWYRQDPGQGLRLIYYSQIVNDFQKGDIAEGYSVSREKKESFPLTVTSAQKNPTAFYLCATNTGSNQPQHFGDGTRLSIL.

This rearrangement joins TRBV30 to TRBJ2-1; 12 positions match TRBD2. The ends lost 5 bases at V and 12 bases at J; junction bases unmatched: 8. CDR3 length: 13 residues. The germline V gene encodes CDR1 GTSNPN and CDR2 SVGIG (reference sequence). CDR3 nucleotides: TGTGCCTGGGGGACTAGCGGGTTTCGGGGGCAGTTCTTC. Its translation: CAWGTSGFRGQFF.

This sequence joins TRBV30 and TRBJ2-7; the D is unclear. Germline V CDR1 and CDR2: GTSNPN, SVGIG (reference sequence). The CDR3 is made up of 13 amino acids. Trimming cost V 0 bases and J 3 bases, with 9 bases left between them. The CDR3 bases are TGTGCCTGGAGTGTGCGACTCGGCTACGAGCAGTACTTC. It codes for CAWSVRLGYEQYF. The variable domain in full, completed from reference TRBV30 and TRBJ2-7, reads SQTIHQWPATLVQPVGSPLSLECTVEGTSNPNLYWYRQAAGRGLQLLFYSVGIGQISSEVPQNLSASRPQDRQFILSSKKLLLSDSGFYLCAWSVRLGYEQYFGPGTRLTVT.

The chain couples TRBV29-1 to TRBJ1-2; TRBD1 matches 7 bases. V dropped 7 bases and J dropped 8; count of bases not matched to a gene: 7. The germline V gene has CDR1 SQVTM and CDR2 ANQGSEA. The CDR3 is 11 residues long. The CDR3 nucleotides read TGCAGCGCCGTTGACAGGGAGGGCTACACCTTC. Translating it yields CSAVDREGYTF.

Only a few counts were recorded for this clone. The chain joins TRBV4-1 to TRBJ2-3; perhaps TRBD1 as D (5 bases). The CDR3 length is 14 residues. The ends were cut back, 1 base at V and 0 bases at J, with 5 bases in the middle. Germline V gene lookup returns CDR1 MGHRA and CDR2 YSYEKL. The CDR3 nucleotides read TGCGCCAGCAGCCAAGGGGGCAGCACAGATACGCAGTATTTT. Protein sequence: CASSQGGSTDTQYF.

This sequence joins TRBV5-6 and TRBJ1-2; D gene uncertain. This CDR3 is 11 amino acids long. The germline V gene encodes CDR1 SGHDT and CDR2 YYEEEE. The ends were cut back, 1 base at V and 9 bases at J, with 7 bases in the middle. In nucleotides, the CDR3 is TGTGCCAGCAGCTTGTACCAGAGCTACACCTTC. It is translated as CASSLYQSYTF.

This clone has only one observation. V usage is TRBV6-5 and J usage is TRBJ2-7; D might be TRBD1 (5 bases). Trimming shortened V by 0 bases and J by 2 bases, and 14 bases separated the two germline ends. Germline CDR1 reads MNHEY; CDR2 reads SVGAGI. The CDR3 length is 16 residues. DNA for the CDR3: TGTGCCAGCAGTTACTCGGCAGGGTCCCATACCTACGAGCAGTACTTC. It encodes CASSYSAGSHTYEQYF.

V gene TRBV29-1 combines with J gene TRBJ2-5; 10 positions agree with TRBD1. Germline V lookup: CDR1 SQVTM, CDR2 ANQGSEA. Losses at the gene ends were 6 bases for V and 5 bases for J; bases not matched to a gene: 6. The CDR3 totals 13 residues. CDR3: CSVPGQGEETQYF. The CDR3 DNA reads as TGCAGCGTGCCCGGACAGGGGGAGGAGACCCAGTACTTC.